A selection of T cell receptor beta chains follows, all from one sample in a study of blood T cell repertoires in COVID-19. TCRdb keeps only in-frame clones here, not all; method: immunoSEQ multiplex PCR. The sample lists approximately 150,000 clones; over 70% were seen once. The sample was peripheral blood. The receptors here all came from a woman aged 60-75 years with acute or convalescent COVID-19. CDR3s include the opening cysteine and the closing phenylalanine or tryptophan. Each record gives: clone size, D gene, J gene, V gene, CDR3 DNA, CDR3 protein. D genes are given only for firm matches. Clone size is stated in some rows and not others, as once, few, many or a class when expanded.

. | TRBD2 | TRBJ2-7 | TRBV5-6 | TGTGCCAGCAGCTTGGAGGGAGGGTACGAGCAGTACTTC | CASSLEGGYEQYF
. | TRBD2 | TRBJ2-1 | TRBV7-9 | TGTGCCAGCAGCTTAGGCCTCTGGCTAGCGGGAGGGTCTTCGCAGTTCTTC | CASSLGLWLAGGSSQFF
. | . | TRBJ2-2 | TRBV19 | TGTGCCAGTAGTAACGGGCGGGGTGAGAACACCGGGGAGCTGTTTTTT | CASSNGRGENTGELFF
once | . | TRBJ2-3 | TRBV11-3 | TGTGCCAGCAGCTTAGGCAGGGGCGTTGGAGATACGCAGTATTTT | CASSLGRGVGDTQYF
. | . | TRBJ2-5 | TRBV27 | TGTGCCAGCAGAACAGGGTACCAAGAGACCCAGTACTTC | CASRTGYQETQYF
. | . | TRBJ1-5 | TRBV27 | TGTGCCAGCAGTTTAGTTTTCGGGCAGCCCCAGCATTTT | CASSLVFGQPQHF
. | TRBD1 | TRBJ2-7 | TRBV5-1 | TGCGCCAGCAGCTTTGGGGGGACAGGGTCCTACGAGCAGTACTTC | CASSFGGTGSYEQYF
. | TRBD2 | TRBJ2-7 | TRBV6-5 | TGTGCCAGCAGCCCCGGGGGGGACTACGAGCAGTACTTC | CASSPGGDYEQYF
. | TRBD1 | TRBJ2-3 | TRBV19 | TGTGCCAGTAGTAAACGGATAAGTTGGGGACAGGGGGTCGATGTAAGCACAGATACGCAGTATTTT | CASSKRISWGQGVDVSTDTQYF
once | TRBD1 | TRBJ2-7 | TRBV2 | TGTGCCAAAGAGGGGACAGGGAAGTACGAGCAGTACTTC | CAKEGTGKYEQYF
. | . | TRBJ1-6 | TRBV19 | TGTGCCAGTAGTATAAACAGGGAATCACCCCTCCACTTT | CASSINRESPLHF
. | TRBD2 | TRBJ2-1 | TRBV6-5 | TGTGCCAGCAGTTACCGGACTAGCGGGAACCAAAATGAGCAGTTCTTC | CASSYRTSGNQNEQFF
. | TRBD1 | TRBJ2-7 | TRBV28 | TGTGCCGCAGGGGGCAGGGTGAGAGGGGAGCAGTACTTC | CAAGGRVRGEQYF
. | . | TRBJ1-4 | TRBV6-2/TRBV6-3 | TGTGCCAGCAGTTACTCGGGATGGGACATATATAATGAAAAACTGTTTTTT | CASSYSGWDIYNEKLFF
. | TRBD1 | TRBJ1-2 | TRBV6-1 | TGTGCCAGCAGTGAAGAGGGGGTTGGGACAGACATCTATGGCTACACCTTC | CASSEEGVGTDIYGYTF
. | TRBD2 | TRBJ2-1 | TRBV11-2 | TGTGCCAGCAGCTTTCCGGGAGGCGAATCCTACAATGAGCAGTTCTTC | CASSFPGGESYNEQFF
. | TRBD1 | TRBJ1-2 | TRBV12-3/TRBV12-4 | TGTGCCAGCAGCAGGGACAGAAGTCGGGGCTACACCTTC | CASSRDRSRGYTF
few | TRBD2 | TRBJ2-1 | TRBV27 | TGTGCCAGCAGTTTATTCACTAGCGGGGATAACAATGAGCAGTTCTTC | CASSLFTSGDNNEQFF